The entry below describes one TCR beta chain. These data are taken from a study of blood T cell repertoires in COVID-19. Profiled with immunoSEQ multiplex PCR; TCRdb holds only in-frame clones, not every one. The sample contains some 180,000 clones, roughly 84% of which appear only once. This TCR was sampled from a woman in her thirties or forties with COVID-19, enrolled during active disease. Sequenced: peripheral blood.

This CDR3 is CASSQGSVFAGGYTF. The CDR3 bases are TGCGCCAGCAGCCAAGGGAGCGTGTTCGCGGGGGGCTACACCTTC. The V gene is TRBV4-1, the J gene TRBJ1-2; D unresolved. V lost 1 base, J lost 8 bases, and 17 bases lay in between. CDR1 and CDR2 (germline): MGHRA, YSYEKL. The CDR3 consists of 15 residues.